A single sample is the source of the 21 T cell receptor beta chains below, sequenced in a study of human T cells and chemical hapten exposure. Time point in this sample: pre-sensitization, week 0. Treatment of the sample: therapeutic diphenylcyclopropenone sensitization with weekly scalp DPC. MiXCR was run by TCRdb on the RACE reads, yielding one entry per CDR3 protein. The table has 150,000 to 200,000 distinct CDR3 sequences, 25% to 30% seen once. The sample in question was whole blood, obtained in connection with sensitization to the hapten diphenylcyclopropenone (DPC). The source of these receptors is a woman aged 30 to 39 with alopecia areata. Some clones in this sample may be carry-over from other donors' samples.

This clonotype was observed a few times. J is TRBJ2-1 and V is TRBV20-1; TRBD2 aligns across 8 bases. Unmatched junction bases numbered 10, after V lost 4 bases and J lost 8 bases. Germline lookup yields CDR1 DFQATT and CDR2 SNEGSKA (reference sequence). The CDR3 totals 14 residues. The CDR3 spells CSATQPGGKDEQFF. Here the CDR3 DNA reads TGCAGTGCTACCCAACCGGGGGGGAAAGATGAGCAGTTCTTC.

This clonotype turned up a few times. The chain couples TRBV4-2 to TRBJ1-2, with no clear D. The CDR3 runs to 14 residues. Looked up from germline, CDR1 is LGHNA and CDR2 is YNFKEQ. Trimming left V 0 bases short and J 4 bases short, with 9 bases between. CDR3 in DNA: TGTGCCAGCAGCCAAGATCGGCTCGCCTATGGCTACACCTTC. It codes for CASSQDRLAYGYTF.

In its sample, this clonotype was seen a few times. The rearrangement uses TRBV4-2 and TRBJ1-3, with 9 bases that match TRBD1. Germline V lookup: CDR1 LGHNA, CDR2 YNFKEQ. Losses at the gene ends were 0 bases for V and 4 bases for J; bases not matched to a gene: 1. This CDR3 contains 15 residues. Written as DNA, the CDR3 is TGTGCCAGCAGCCAAGATGGGACAGGGGGAAACACCATATATTTT. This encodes CASSQDGTGGNTIYF.

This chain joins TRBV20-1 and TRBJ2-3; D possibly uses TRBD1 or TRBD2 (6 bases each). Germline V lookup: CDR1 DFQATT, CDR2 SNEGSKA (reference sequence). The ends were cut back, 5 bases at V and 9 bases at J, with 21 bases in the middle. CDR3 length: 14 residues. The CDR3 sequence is CSAPLSGAYGTQYF. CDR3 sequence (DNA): TGCAGTGCTCCCTTGTCGGGGGCCTATGGGACGCAGTATTTT.

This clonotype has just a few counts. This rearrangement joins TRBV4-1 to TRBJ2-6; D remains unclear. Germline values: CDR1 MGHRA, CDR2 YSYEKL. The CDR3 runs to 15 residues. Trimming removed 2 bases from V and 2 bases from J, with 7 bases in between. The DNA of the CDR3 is TGCGCCAGCAGCCAATCTGGGGCTGGGGCCAACGTCCTGACTTTC. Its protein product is CASSQSGAGANVLTF.

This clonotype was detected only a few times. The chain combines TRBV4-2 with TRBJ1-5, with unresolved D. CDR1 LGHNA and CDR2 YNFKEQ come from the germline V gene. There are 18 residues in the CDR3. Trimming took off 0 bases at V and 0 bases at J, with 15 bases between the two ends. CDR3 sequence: CASSQDALNVNSNQPQHF. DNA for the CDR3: TGTGCCAGCAGCCAAGACGCTCTCAACGTTAATAGCAATCAGCCCCAGCATTTT.

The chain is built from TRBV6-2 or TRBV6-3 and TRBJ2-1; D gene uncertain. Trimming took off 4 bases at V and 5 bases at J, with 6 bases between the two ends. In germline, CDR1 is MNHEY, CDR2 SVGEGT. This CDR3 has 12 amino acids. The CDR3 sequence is CASSFADNEQFF. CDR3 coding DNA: TGTGCCAGCAGTTTTGCGGACAATGAGCAGTTCTTC.

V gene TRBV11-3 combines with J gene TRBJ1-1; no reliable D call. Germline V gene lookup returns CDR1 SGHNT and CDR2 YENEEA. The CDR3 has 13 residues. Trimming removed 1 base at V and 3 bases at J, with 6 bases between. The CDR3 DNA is TGTGCCAGCAGCTTAGTCCAAGACACTGAAGCTTTCTTT. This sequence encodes CASSLVQDTEAFF.

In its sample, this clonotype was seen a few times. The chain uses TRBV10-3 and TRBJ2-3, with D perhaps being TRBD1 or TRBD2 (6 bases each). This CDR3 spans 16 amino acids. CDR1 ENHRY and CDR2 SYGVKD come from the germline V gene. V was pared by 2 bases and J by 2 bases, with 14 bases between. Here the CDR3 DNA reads TGTGCCATCAGTGAGGGCCAAGGGGGGCCCACAGATACGCAGTATTTT. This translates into CAISEGQGGPTDTQYF.

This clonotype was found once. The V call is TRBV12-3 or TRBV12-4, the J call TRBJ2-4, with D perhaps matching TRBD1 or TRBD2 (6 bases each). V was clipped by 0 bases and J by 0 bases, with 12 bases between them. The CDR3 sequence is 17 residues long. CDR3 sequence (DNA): TGTGCCAGCAGTTTAGCGCAAAAGGGGGGAGCCAAAAACATTCAGTACTTC. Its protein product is CASSLAQKGGAKNIQYF.

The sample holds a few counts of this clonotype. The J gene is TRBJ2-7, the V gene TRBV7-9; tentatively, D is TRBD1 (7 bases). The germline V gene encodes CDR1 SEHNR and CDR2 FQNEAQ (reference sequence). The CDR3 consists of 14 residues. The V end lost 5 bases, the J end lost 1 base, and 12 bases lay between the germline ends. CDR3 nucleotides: TGTGCCAGCAGCCCTCAGGGGGGTTCCTACGAGCAGTACTTC. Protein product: CASSPQGGSYEQYF.

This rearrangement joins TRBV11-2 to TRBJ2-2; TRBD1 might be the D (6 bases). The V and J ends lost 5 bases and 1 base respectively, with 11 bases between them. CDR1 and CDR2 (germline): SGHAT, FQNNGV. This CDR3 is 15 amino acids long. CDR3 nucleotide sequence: TGTGCCAGCAGCACCGGGACAATGAACACCGGGGAGCTGTTTTTT. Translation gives CASSTGTMNTGELFF.

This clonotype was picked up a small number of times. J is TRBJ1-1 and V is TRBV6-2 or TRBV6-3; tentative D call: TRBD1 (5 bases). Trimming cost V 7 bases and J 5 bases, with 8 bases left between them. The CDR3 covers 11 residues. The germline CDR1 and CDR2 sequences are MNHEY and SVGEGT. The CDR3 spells CASNQGTEAFF. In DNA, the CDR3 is TGTGCCAGCAACCAGGGAACTGAAGCTTTCTTT.

The CDR3 sequence is CASRVGATQYF. The CDR3 nucleotides are TGTGCCAGCAGAGTCGGGGCGACCCAGTACTTC. The genes are TRBV12-3 or TRBV12-4 and TRBJ2-5; the D gene could be TRBD1 or TRBD2 (5 bases each). V lost 6 bases to trimming and J lost 7 bases, with 9 bases between them. The CDR3 contains 11 residues.

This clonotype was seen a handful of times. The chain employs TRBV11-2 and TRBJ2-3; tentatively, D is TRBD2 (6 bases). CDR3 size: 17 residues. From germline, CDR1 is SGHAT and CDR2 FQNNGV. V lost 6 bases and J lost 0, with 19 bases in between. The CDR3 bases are TGTGCCAGCAGACTACTGTTCGGGAGCCTCAGCACAGATACGCAGTATTTT. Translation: CASRLLFGSLSTDTQYF.

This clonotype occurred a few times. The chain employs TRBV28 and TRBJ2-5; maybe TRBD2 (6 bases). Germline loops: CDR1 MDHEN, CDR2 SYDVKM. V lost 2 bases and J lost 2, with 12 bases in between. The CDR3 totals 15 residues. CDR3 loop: CASSLGGTMQETQYF. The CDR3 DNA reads TGTGCCAGCAGTTTAGGAGGGACGATGCAAGAGACCCAGTACTTC.

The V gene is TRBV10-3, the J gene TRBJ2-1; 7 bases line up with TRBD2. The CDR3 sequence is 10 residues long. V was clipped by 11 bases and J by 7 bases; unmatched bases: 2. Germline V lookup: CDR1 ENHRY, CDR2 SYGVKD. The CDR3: CAAGGNEQFF. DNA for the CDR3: TGTGCCGCCGGGGGGAATGAGCAGTTCTTC.

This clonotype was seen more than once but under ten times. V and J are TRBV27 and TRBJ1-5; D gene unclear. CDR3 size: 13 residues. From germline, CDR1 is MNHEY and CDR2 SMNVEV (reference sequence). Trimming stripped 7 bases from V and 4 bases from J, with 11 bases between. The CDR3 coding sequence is TGTGCCAGCAAGGACGGGGTTAATCAGCCCCAGCATTTT. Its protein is CASKDGVNQPQHF.

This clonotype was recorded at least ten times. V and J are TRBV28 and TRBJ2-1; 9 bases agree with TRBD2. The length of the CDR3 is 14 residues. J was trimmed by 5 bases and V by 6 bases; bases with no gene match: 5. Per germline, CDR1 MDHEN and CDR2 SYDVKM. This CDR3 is CASSNSGSDNEQFF. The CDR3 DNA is TGTGCCAGCAGCAATAGCGGGAGTGACAATGAGCAGTTCTTC.

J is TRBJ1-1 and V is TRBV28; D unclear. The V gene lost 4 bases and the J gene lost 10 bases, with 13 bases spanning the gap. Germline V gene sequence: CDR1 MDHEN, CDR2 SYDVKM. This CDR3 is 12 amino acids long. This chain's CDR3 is CASSSNIEGAFF. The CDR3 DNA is TGTGCCAGCAGTTCCAATATAGAAGGAGCTTTCTTT.

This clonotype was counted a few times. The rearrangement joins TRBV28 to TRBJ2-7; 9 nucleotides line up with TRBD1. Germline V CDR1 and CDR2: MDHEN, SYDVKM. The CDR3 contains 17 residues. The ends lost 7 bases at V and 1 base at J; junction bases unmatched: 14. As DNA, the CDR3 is TGTGCCAGCATCAGACCGGGACAGGGTAGTGCATCCTACGAGCAGTACTTC. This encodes CASIRPGQGSASYEQYF.